The entry below describes one T cell receptor (beta chain). Its specific antigen is unknown. One base away there is no much larger clone; base qualities are not given. The record originates from a study of shared clonotypes between healthy human individuals (dated by TCRdb to 2018 to 2021). In the study overall: The cohort included three men and a couple of women between 18 and 49 years of age. Per donor, three plates each were used for CD4 naive and CD4 memory, two for CD8 naive, and one for CD8 memory. To estimate repertoire size and how much clonotypes are shared between individuals, the study performed deep sequencing of blood TCR repertoires from roughly five healthy adults. To increase sequencing depth and limit assay-specific biases, TCR repertoire library preparation and sequencing were carried out by different laboratories using diverse techniques. Each donor's leukapheresis produced roughly between roughly 0.85 and 10 billion PBMCs.

Including cysteine and phenylalanine, the CDR3 has 12 amino acids. Only the CDR3 region is kept as DNA, spanning 36 bases read in frame from base 1. From the germline V gene, CDR1 is SNHLY and CDR2 is FYNNEI. Trimming costs V 2 bases and J 9 bases, and their ends lie 10 bases apart. Paper-wide results and their limitations: Compared with non-shared clonotypes, clonotypes shared by all four sorted-subset donors had higher generation probabilities. The small number of donors limited the genetic and exposure-history diversity represented. Only blood was sampled, and tissue TCR repertoires likely differ from those in blood. Based on pairwise subsampling, the degree of clonotype sharing among donors was expected to be affected by sequencing depth. Across a handful of donors, 5% to 6% of naive CD4, approximately 3.5% of naive CD8, 2% to 2.5% of memory CD4, and 0.4% of memory CD8 clonotypes were shared. Larger estimated clonotype richness was generally found for naive subsets than for memory subsets. Even with the large sequencing depth, rarefaction of the sorted-subset datasets indicated that sequencing was incomplete.

Donors were healthy HIV-negative adults with no recently reported acute infections or vaccinations. Every donor was a Caucasian adult residing in Nashville, Tennessee, USA. CD4+ T cells were enriched by magnetic negative selection; naive cells were then positively selected on CD45RA, and the negative fraction formed the memory subset. After blood collection by leukapheresis, PBMCs were isolated using Ficoll-Histopaque density gradient centrifugation and then cryopreserved in the vapor phase of liquid nitrogen. Purity and quantity of every magnetically sorted T cell population were checked by analytical flow cytometry. Each sorted fraction had its genomic DNA isolated and then quantified by UV absorbance on a Nanodrop 2000c. Using the deep immunoSEQ assay, TCR CDR3 regions were amplified from genomic DNA by multiplex PCR. Extracted genomic DNA from each cell subset was distributed evenly across all wells of several immunoSEQ 96-well plates, and each plate was treated as a replicate. For sorted subsets, about 200 ng genomic DNA, equal to 30,000 or so T cell genomes, was loaded into each replicate PCR. Purified libraries were quantified with a Qubit 3.0 fluorometer, sized on a Bioanalyzer 2100, and re-quantified with the KAPA Library Quantification kit. Each immunoSEQ 96-well plate was sequenced on its own single-read 150-cycle Illumina NextSeq 550 flow cell. The original pipeline was this. Because only junctional sequences without quality scores were contained in the immunoSEQ output, filtering matching that applied to full-length reads could not be performed. To assign V/J genes and CDR3, sequences were annotated against IMGT germline references using PyIR, a Python wrapper for IgBLAST v1.9. Reads with weak V/J assignments (E-value above 1e-6), missing CDR3, stop codons, out-of-frame junctions, or ambiguous translated residues were removed. V3J clonotypes were defined as sequences sharing the same inferred V gene, J gene, and CDR3 amino acid sequence. The percentage overlap between two repertoires was calculated by dividing the number of shared unique clonotypes by the size of the smaller repertoire. RTK rarefaction, the Chao1 estimator, and Recon v2.1 estimates of unobserved clonotypes were used to assess repertoire richness. Generation probabilities for all TCRbeta clonotypes obtained by the gDNA method from several donors were computed using OLGA. This immuneACCESS table, as held by TCRdb, lists in-frame sequences with V and J called but not all clones. Of the missing ones, under half trace to an unresolved V gene in checked studies; the others have no known cause. V, J and clone size are those of that table, while D and trimming were read from the DNA. The sample contains about 700,000 clones, around 67% of them found a single time. The top ten clones comprise 1.5% to 2% of the sample.

Sequencing was carried out using memory CD4+ T cells sorted from blood. In light of the paper, this sample's cell subset or site label describes: CD45RA-negative fraction. The clonotype comes from a woman aged 25 to 39 in good health. In this chain, TRBV2 is recombined with TRBJ1-2, with the D segment identity uncertain. The CDR3 region has the sequence CASSEIPTSYTF. The DNA sequence follows: TGTGCCAGCAGTGAAATTCCGACCAGCTACACCTTC.